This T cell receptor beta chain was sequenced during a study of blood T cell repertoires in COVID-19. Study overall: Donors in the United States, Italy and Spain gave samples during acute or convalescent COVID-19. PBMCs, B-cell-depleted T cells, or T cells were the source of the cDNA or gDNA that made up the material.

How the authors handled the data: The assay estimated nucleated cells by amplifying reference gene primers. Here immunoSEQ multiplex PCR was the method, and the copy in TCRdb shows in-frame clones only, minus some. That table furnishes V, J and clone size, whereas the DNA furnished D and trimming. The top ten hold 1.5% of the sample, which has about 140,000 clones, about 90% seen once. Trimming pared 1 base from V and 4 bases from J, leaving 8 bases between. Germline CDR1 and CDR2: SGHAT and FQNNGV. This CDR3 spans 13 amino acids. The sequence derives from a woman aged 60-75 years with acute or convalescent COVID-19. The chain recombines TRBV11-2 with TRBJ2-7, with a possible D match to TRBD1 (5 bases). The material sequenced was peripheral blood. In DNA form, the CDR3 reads TGTGCCAGCAGCTTAGTAGGGGTATACGAGCAGTACTTC. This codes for CASSLVGVYEQYF. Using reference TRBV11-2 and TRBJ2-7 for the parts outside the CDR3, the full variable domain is EAGVAQSPRYKIIEKRQSVAFWCNPISGHATLYWYQQILGQGPKLLIQFQNNGVVDDSQLPKDRFSAERLKGVDSTLKIQPAKLEDSAVYLCASSLVGVYEQYFGPGTRLTVT.